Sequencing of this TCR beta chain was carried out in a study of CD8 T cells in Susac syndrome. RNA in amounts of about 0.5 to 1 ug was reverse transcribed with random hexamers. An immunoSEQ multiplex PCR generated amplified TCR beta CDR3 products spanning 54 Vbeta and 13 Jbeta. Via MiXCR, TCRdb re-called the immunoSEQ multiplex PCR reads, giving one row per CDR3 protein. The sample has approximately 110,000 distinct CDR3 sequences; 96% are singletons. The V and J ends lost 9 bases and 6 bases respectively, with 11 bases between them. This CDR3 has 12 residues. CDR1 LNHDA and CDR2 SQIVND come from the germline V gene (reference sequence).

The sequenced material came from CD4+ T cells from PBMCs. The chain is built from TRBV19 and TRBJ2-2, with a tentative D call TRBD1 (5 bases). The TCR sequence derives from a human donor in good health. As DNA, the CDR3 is TGTGCCAGGCAAAAGGGGTCCGGGGAGCTGTTTTTT. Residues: CARQKGSGELFF.